The 8 T cell receptor beta chains below were found in one sample sequenced in a study of shared clonotypes between healthy human individuals. CD8 cells regarded as naive lacked CD45RO, were positively chosen for CCR7, and omitted terminally differentiated effector memory CD45RA+ cells. Assay: immunoSEQ multiplex PCR; the TCRdb copy retains only in-frame clones and omits some. The sample yields about 750,000 clones, around 93% seen once. Sequences were obtained from naive CD8+ T cells sorted from blood. The receptors were gathered from a man aged 25-40 years in good health.

V is TRBV10-3 and J is TRBJ2-5; D remains ambiguous. The V gene lost 1 base and the J gene lost 4 bases, with 10 bases spanning the gap. Germline-derived CDR1 and CDR2 are ENHRY and SYGVKD. The CDR3 loop spans 14 amino acids. In DNA, the CDR3 is TGTGCCATCAGTGAGTTAAGAACGTCAGAGACCCAGTACTTC. Amino acids: CAISELRTSETQYF.

Regarding this clone: In the same sample, other DNA sequences code for this CDR3. The chain uses TRBV27 and TRBJ2-1, with TRBD2 identical over 7 bases. Germline CDR1 MNHEY, CDR2 SMNVEV (reference sequence). V lost 3 bases to trimming and J lost 7 bases; unmatched junction nucleotides: 3. This CDR3 has 13 amino acids. CDR3 in DNA: TGTGCCAGCAGTTTGAGCGGGATTAATGAGCAGTTCTTC. Amino acid sequence: CASSLSGINEQFF.

J is TRBJ1-3 and V is TRBV27; D unclear. CDR1 is MNHEY and CDR2 is SMNVEV in the germline V gene (reference sequence). V gave up 3 bases and J gave up 0 bases, with 12 bases separating them. This CDR3 is 16 amino acids long. CDR3 residues: CASSLALLSSGNTIYF. The CDR3 DNA sequence: TGTGCCAGCAGTTTGGCCCTGTTGAGCTCTGGAAACACCATATATTTT.

This chain joins TRBV15 and TRBJ2-6; D uncertain. Germline values: CDR1 LNHNV, CDR2 YYDKDF (reference sequence). The CDR3 length is 15 residues. V gave up 5 bases and J gave up 0 bases, with 8 bases separating them. CDR3 residues: CATSDVGSGANVLTF. The CDR3, as DNA: TGTGCCACCAGCGATGTCGGCTCTGGGGCCAACGTCCTGACTTTC.

V gene TRBV5-6 combines with J gene TRBJ1-3; D uncertain. Germline V gene sequence: CDR1 SGHDT, CDR2 YYEEEE. This CDR3 is built from 13 residues. Trimming shortened V by 0 bases and J by 3 bases, and 4 bases separated the two germline ends. The CDR3, as DNA: TGTGCCAGCAGCTTGGGTGGTGGAAACACCATATATTTT. It codes for CASSLGGGNTIYF.

This chain uses TRBV5-6 with TRBJ2-1; D tentatively reads TRBD1 or TRBD2 (5 bases each). Trimming pared 3 bases from V and 6 bases from J, leaving 22 bases between. The CDR3 is made up of 17 amino acids. CDR1 and CDR2 from the germline V gene are SGHDT and YYEEEE. In DNA form, the CDR3 reads TGTGCCAGCAGCTCAATGACTACCGGGACCGGTCGCAATGAGCAGTTCTTC. This translates into CASSSMTTGTGRNEQFF.

The chain uses TRBV27 and TRBJ2-2; D perhaps matches TRBD1 (6 bases). V was cut by 8 bases and J by 2 bases, with 12 bases left in between. CDR3 length: 14 amino acids. Per the germline V gene, CDR1 is MNHEY and CDR2 is SMNVEV (reference sequence). The CDR3, as DNA: TGTGCCAGCTGGGGGACACGAAACACCGGGGAGCTGTTTTTT. Protein sequence: CASWGTRNTGELFF.

This clone was counted once. The V gene is TRBV5-5, the J gene TRBJ1-2; D is unresolved. The ends were cut back, 6 bases at V and 4 bases at J, with 10 bases in the middle. Looked up from germline, CDR1 is SGHKS and CDR2 is YYEKEE (reference sequence). The CDR3 is 12 residues long. The CDR3 here is CASTLSFYGYTF. CDR3 nucleotides: TGTGCCAGCACCCTAAGTTTCTATGGCTACACCTTC.